Below, 22 T cell receptor beta chains from the same sample are listed, as sequenced in a study of blood T cell repertoires in COVID-19. The table came from immunoSEQ multiplex PCR; TCRdb's copy has only in-frame clones and leaves some out. The data hold 150,000 or so clones, with approximately 83% observed a single time. Material: peripheral blood. These TCRs come from a woman in her sixties or seventies with COVID-19, enrolled during active disease.

The chain is built from TRBV7-2 and TRBJ1-1; 8 bases map to TRBD1. This CDR3 has 12 amino acids. The V and J ends lost 6 bases and 7 bases, in that order; junction bases with no gene match: 4. CDR1 is SGHTA, CDR2 FQGNSA, per germline. DNA for the CDR3: TGTGCCAGCAGACGACAGGGGATTGAAGCTTTCTTT. Its translation: CASRRQGIEAFF.

By share, this clone counts as medium-sized (0.01 to 0.1%). The chain recombines TRBV2 with TRBJ1-6; the D is unclear. Per germline, CDR1 SNHLY and CDR2 FYNNEI. This CDR3 is built from 16 residues. Trimming took off 4 bases at V and 5 bases at J, with 15 bases between the two ends. CDR3 in DNA: TGTGCCAGCAGTGGGCTAGCCACGGTGGATAATTCACCCCTCCACTTT. As protein: CASSGLATVDNSPLHF.

This chain connects TRBV24-1 to TRBJ2-7, with a tentative D call TRBD1 (6 bases). Germline lookup yields CDR1 KGHDR and CDR2 SFDVKD. The CDR3 contains 16 residues. Trimming took 11 bases from V and 0 from J, leaving 22 bases between them. CDR3 sequence: CASPMRRTAGSYEQYF. As DNA, the CDR3 is TGTGCCAGCCCAATGCGTCGGACAGCCGGCTCCTACGAGCAGTACTTC.

The chain combines TRBV11-2 with TRBJ2-5; D is possibly TRBD2 (5 bases). Germline V lookup: CDR1 SGHAT, CDR2 FQNNGV. This CDR3 has 13 amino acids. V lost 5 bases, J lost 5 bases, and 12 bases lay in between. The CDR3 coding sequence is TGTGCCAGCAGCCCTAGCTTGACGGAGACCCAGTACTTC. Protein: CASSPSLTETQYF.

The sample holds a few counts of this clone. V gene TRBV6-1 combines with J gene TRBJ1-2; D gene uncertain. From germline, CDR1 is MNHNS and CDR2 SASEGT. This CDR3 contains 10 residues. V was trimmed by 2 bases and J by 13 bases, leaving 8 bases between them. CDR3 loop: CASSESAGTF. The CDR3 bases are TGTGCCAGCAGTGAATCCGCGGGCACCTTC.

The gene calls are TRBV6-2 or TRBV6-3 and TRBJ1-2, with D maybe TRBD1 (5 bases). There are 15 residues in the CDR3. The germline gives CDR1 MNHEY, CDR2 SVGEGT. V was shortened by 4 bases and J by 1 base, with 13 bases between the two germline ends. The CDR3 loop reads CASSFGGGGNYGYTF. In DNA, the CDR3 is TGTGCCAGCAGTTTTGGTGGGGGAGGTAACTATGGCTACACCTTC.

This clone was seen a handful of times. This chain uses TRBV27 with TRBJ1-2; perhaps TRBD1 as D (6 bases). This CDR3 contains 15 residues. V shed 3 bases and J shed 0 bases, with 11 bases lying between them. Germline CDR1 MNHEY, CDR2 SMNVEV (reference sequence). The DNA of the CDR3 is TGTGCCAGCAGTTTCGACAGGCGAGCTAACTATGGCTACACCTTC. Protein: CASSFDRRANYGYTF.

This chain connects TRBV28 to TRBJ1-5, with TRBD1 as a possible D gene (6 bases). The CDR3 has 14 amino acids. Trimming pared 6 bases from V and 1 base from J, leaving 10 bases between. Germline-derived CDR1 and CDR2 are MDHEN and SYDVKM. As DNA, the CDR3 is TGTGCCAGCAGAGATACAGGGAGCAATCAGCCCCAGCATTTT. Protein: CASRDTGSNQPQHF.

The chain has TRBV5-4 and TRBJ1-1, with 8 bases that match TRBD1. The CDR3 spans 14 residues. Trimming took 3 bases from V and 1 from J; bases not matched to a gene: 2. The germline CDR1 and CDR2 sequences are SGHNT and YYREEE (reference sequence). DNA for the CDR3: TGTGCCAGCAGCTCGGGACAGGCGAACACTGAAGCTTTCTTT. Its translation: CASSSGQANTEAFF.

V is TRBV10-3 and J is TRBJ1-5; D perhaps matches TRBD1 (5 bases). Trimming left V 3 bases short and J 2 bases short, with 8 bases between. Germline V CDR1 and CDR2: ENHRY, SYGVKD. This CDR3 comprises 14 residues. CDR3 region: CAISDLGGNQPQHF. DNA for the CDR3: TGTGCCATCAGTGATCTAGGGGGCAATCAGCCCCAGCATTTT.

The rearrangement links TRBV5-6 to TRBJ2-5; 7 bases are shared with TRBD2. The CDR3 length is 17 residues. Losses at the gene ends were 2 bases for V and 2 bases for J; bases not matched to a gene: 12. CDR1 and CDR2 from the germline V gene are SGHDT and YYEEEE. The CDR3 loop reads CASSFQAGPARQETQYF. The DNA of the CDR3 is TGTGCCAGCAGCTTTCAAGCGGGACCCGCCCGTCAAGAGACCCAGTACTTC. Full variable domain (remainder filled in from reference TRBV5-6 and TRBJ2-5): DAGVTQSPTHLIKTRGQQVTLRCSPKSGHDTVSWYQQALGQGPQFIFQYYEEEERQRGNFPDRFSGHQFPNYSSELNVNALLLGDSALYLCASSFQAGPARQETQYFGPGTRLLVL.

There are many counts of this clone. At one of its ends the junction is not consistent with the germline gene, which may arise from a read error. The chain links TRBV19 to TRBJ2-2; D is perhaps TRBD1 (6 bases). There are 16 residues in the CDR3. The germline CDR1 and CDR2 sequences are LNHDA and SQIVND (reference sequence). The CDR3 reads CASNPPGHRNTGELFF. In DNA, the CDR3 is TGTGCCAGTAACCCACCGGGACACCGTAACACGGGGGAGCTGTTTTTT.

The V and J genes are TRBV30 and TRBJ2-7; D is perhaps TRBD2 (6 bases). Germline V CDR1 and CDR2: GTSNPN, SVGIG (reference sequence). The CDR3 totals 13 residues. V was cut by 0 bases and J by 4 bases, with 10 bases left in between. DNA of the CDR3: TGTGCCTGGAGTGTAGGGCGGGGATACGAGCAGTACTTC. Translating it yields CAWSVGRGYEQYF.

The CDR3, as DNA: TGTGCCAGCAGCGTACGGGGGGGAGGAACTGAAGCTTTCTTT. It encodes CASSVRGGGTEAFF. This chain uses TRBV9 with TRBJ1-1; D might be TRBD1 (5 bases). The length of the CDR3 is 14 residues. Deletions cut 1 base from V and 5 bases from J, with 12 bases between. Germline CDR1 and CDR2: SGDLS and YYNGEE.

The gene calls are TRBV3-1 (or the pseudogene TRBV3-2) and TRBJ1-4, with D unresolved. In germline, CDR1 is LGHDT, CDR2 YNNKEL (reference sequence). The germline V and J ends were trimmed by 2 bases and 7 bases, with 23 bases remaining between them. This CDR3 spans 18 amino acids. The CDR3 sequence: CASSQNSFRINSAEKLFF. The CDR3 region has the DNA TGTGCCAGCAGCCAAAACAGTTTTCGGATCAATTCGGCTGAAAAACTGTTTTTT.

This sequence joins TRBV18 and TRBJ1-6, with TRBD1 identical over 10 bases. Germline-derived CDR1 and CDR2 are KGHSH and LQKENI. V was clipped by 5 bases and J by 5 bases; unmatched bases: 3. This CDR3 comprises 15 residues. Here the CDR3 DNA reads TGTGCCAGCTCATCGACAGGGGGCCATAATTCACCCCTCCACTTT. This encodes CASSSTGGHNSPLHF.

This chain uses TRBV2 with TRBJ1-3; TRBD1 is a possible D gene (5 bases). With 6 bases removed from V and 0 bases from J, the gap between germline ends came to 9 bases. CDR3 length: 14 residues. Germline CDR1 is SNHLY and CDR2 is FYNNEI. The chain's CDR3 is CASRIRVSGNTIYF. The CDR3 coding sequence is TGTGCCAGCAGAATCAGGGTCTCTGGAAACACCATATATTTT.

The rearrangement joins TRBV3-1 (or the pseudogene TRBV3-2) to TRBJ2-7; a possible D gene is TRBD2 (6 bases). V was shortened by 4 bases and J by 3 bases, with 7 bases between the two germline ends. This CDR3 spans 12 amino acids. Germline loops: CDR1 LGHDT, CDR2 YNNKEL (reference sequence). In DNA form, the CDR3 reads TGTGCCAGCAGCCGGGGGGACTACGAGCAGTACTTC. Residues: CASSRGDYEQYF.

The V call is TRBV5-4, the J call TRBJ1-5; D ambiguous. V lost 5 bases and J 1 base, leaving 7 bases between the germline ends. The CDR3 runs 13 residues. Per the germline V gene, CDR1 is SGHNT and CDR2 is YYREEE (reference sequence). The CDR3 DNA sequence: TGTGCCAGCAGTGCGGGGAGCAATCAGCCCCAGCATTTT. It encodes CASSAGSNQPQHF. The full variable domain, completed using reference TRBV5-4 and TRBJ1-5, is ETGVTQSPTHLIKTRGQQVTLRCSSQSGHNTVSWYQQALGQGPQFIFQYYREEENGRGNFPPRFSGLQFPNYSSELNVNALELDDSALYLCASSAGSNQPQHFGDGTRLSIL.

This clone occurred a few times. The chain couples TRBV5-1 to TRBJ2-6; 9 bases map to TRBD1. The germline V gene encodes CDR1 SGHRS and CDR2 YFSETQ. J was trimmed by 2 bases and V by 9 bases; bases with no gene match: 6. The CDR3 is 15 amino acids. DNA for the CDR3: TGCGCCACTATTGGGACAGGGCCTGGGGCCAACGTCCTGACTTTC. Translation: CATIGTGPGANVLTF.

This rearrangement joins TRBV29-1 to TRBJ1-1; no clear D. Germline CDR1 is SQVTM and CDR2 is ANQGSEA. Trimming took off 4 bases at V and 1 base at J, with 10 bases between the two ends. This CDR3 region has 13 residues. The CDR3 loop reads CSVGAKENTEAFF. Here the CDR3 DNA reads TGCAGCGTTGGGGCGAAAGAGAACACTGAAGCTTTCTTT.

The J gene is TRBJ1-6, the V gene TRBV3-1 (or the pseudogene TRBV3-2), with D possibly TRBD1 on 5 matching bases. Trimming left V 0 bases short and J 10 bases short, with 13 bases between. The CDR3 contains 15 residues. Germline CDR1 LGHDT, CDR2 YNNKEL (reference sequence). The CDR3 sequence is CASSQDKGPGSPLHF. The CDR3 DNA is TGTGCCAGCAGCCAAGACAAGGGGCCAGGGTCACCCCTCCACTTT.